This TCR beta chain stems from a study of neurological immune-mediated disorders. 5'RACE employing 10-nucleotide random UMIs yielded the cDNA. Over 190 million TCR-beta sequences (from 15-18 subjects) were yielded by each sequencing run. TCRdb processed the 5' RACE reads anew with MiXCR; each CDR3 protein has one entry. Here the sample spans 65,000 to 90,000 distinct CDR3 sequences, 4.5% to 6.5% being singletons. This clonotype has at least ten counts. The CDR3 covers 16 residues. V shed 3 bases and J shed 0 bases, with 15 bases lying between them. In germline, CDR1 is DFQATT, CDR2 SNEGSKA (reference sequence).

Sequencing was done on a sample of PBMCs. The sequence derives from a woman aged 25 to 39 with multiple sclerosis. This rearrangement joins TRBV20-1 to TRBJ2-1; D might be TRBD1 (5 bases). The CDR3 coding sequence is TGCAGTGCTAGCGCAGGGTTTCTTAGCTCCTACAATGAGCAGTTCTTC. The encoded protein is CSASAGFLSSYNEQFF.